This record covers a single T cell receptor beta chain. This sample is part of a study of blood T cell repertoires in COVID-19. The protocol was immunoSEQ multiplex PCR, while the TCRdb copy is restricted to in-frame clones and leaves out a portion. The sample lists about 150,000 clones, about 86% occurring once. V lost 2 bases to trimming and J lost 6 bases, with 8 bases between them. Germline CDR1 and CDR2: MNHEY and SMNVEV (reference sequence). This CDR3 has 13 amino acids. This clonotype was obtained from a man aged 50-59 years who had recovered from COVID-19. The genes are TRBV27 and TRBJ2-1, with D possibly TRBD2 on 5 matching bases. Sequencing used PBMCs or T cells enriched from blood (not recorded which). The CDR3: CASSLGGLNEQFF. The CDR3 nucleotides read TGTGCCAGCAGTTTAGGCGGACTCAATGAGCAGTTCTTC.